A single sample gave rise to the 5 T cell receptor beta chains below, sequenced in a study of blood T cell repertoires in COVID-19. Sequenced by immunoSEQ multiplex PCR; TCRdb stores in-frame clones only, minus some. Counted here are nearly 55,000 clones, over 80% occurring once; the ten biggest clones make up 5.5% to 7.5%. The sequenced material came from peripheral blood. These receptor sequences come from a woman in her sixties with active or convalescent COVID-19.

The rearrangement uses TRBV4-2 and TRBJ2-1; 14 bases agree with TRBD2. The CDR3 is made up of 17 amino acids. J lost 12 bases, V lost 0 bases, and 10 bases had no gene match. Germline assignment: CDR1 LGHNA and CDR2 YNFKEQ. The chain's CDR3 is CASSQEMTSGGASLQFF. CDR3 nucleotides: TGTGCCAGCAGCCAAGAAATGACTAGCGGGGGGGCCTCTTTGCAGTTCTTC.

By frequency in the sample, this clone is medium-sized (0.01 to 0.1%). This rearrangement joins TRBV18 to TRBJ1-5; D remains unclear. The CDR3 contains 15 residues. CDR1 KGHSH and CDR2 LQKENI come from the germline V gene. The V and J ends lost 1 base and 4 bases respectively, with 11 bases between them. The CDR3 protein is CASSPRRVGNQPQHF. The CDR3, as DNA: TGTGCCAGCTCACCACGGAGGGTTGGAAATCAGCCCCAGCATTTT.

This clone appeared once. This chain uses TRBV3-1 (or the pseudogene TRBV3-2) with TRBJ1-2, with 7 bases identical to TRBD1. The CDR3 contains 15 residues. The germline V gene has CDR1 LGHDT and CDR2 YNNKEL (reference sequence). V shed 4 bases and J 3 bases; nucleotides not matched to a gene: 8. The CDR3 loop reads CASSPTGAEDYGYTF. The CDR3 DNA sequence: TGTGCCAGCAGCCCAACAGGGGCCGAGGACTATGGCTACACCTTC.

The V gene is TRBV7-9, the J gene TRBJ1-2; D is unclear. Germline CDR1 reads SEHNR; CDR2 reads FQNEAQ (reference sequence). Trimming stripped 3 bases from V and 7 bases from J, with 9 bases between. The CDR3 contains 12 residues. CDR3 protein: CASSLREAGYTF. The CDR3, as DNA: TGTGCCAGCAGCTTGAGGGAAGCTGGCTACACCTTC.

The rearrangement links TRBV13 to TRBJ2-7; TRBD1 matches at 9 bases. This CDR3 is built from 16 residues. In germline, CDR1 is PRHDT, CDR2 FYEKMQ (reference sequence). V lost 5 bases, J lost 7 bases, and 15 bases stayed unmatched. The CDR3 is CASSTTGTGKTREQYF. The CDR3 bases are TGTGCCAGCAGCACCACCGGGACAGGGAAAACTCGGGAGCAGTACTTC.